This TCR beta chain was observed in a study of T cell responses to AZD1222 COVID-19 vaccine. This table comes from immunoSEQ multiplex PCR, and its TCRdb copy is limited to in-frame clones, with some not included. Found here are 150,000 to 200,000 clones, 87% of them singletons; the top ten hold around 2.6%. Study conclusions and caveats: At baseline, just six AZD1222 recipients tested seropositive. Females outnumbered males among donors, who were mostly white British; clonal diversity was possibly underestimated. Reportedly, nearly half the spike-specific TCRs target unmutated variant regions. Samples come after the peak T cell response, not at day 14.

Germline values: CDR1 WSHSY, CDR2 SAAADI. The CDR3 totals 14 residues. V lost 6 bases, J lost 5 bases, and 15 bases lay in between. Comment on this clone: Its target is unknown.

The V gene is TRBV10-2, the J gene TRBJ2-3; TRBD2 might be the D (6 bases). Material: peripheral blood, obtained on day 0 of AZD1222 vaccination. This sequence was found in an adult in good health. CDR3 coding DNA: TGCGCCAGCAGGTCCGGGCCGGAGGGAGATACGCAGTATTTT. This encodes CASRSGPEGDTQYF.